What follows are 6 T cell receptor beta chains derived from one specimen sequenced in a study of blood T cell repertoires in COVID-19. TCRdb's copy holds only in-frame clones and misses some; the assay was immunoSEQ multiplex PCR. The sample carries about 380,000 clones, less than 90% recorded once. Sequencing used PBMCs or T cells enriched from blood (not recorded which). The receptor source for this set is a woman aged 25-40 years who had recovered from COVID-19.

The V call is TRBV6-5, the J call TRBJ1-2; TRBD1 matches 9 bases. This CDR3 region has 15 residues. V was clipped by 6 bases and J by 4 bases; unmatched bases: 9. From germline, CDR1 is MNHEY and CDR2 SVGAGI. DNA of the CDR3: TGTGCCAGCAGGCCCGGGACAGGGCCAAGCTATGGCTACACCTTC. Translating it yields CASRPGTGPSYGYTF.

The chain is built from TRBV20-1 and TRBJ1-1; 7 nucleotides match TRBD1. The CDR3 covers 14 residues. Germline V gives CDR1 DFQATT, CDR2 SNEGSKA (reference sequence). J lost 4 bases, V lost 3 bases, and 8 bases had no gene match. DNA of the CDR3: TGCAGTGCTAGTCCCAATTCAGGGGGCACTGAAGCTTTCTTT. Translating it yields CSASPNSGGTEAFF.

The chain has TRBV2 and TRBJ2-5, with D uncertain. The germline V gene has CDR1 SNHLY and CDR2 FYNNEI. This CDR3 spans 12 amino acids. V was cut by 5 bases and J by 4 bases, with 8 bases left in between. CDR3 in DNA: TGTGCCAGCAGTTACGACACAGAGACCCAGTACTTC. Encoded protein: CASSYDTETQYF. Full variable domain (remainder filled in from reference TRBV2 and TRBJ2-5): EPEVTQTPSHQVTQMGQEVILRCVPISNHLYFYWYRQILGQKVEFLVSFYNNEISEKSEIFDDQFSVERPDGSNFTLKIRSTKLEDSAMYFCASSYDTETQYFGPGTRLLVL.

This clone was seen a single time. The chain uses TRBV18 and TRBJ2-6, with D possibly matching TRBD2 (6 bases). Germline V gives CDR1 KGHSH, CDR2 LQKENI. V was cut by 2 bases and J by 1 base, with 15 bases left in between. The CDR3 loop spans 18 amino acids. In DNA, the CDR3 is TGTGCCAGCTCACCAGGAGGAGGGGTGGGTTCTGGGGCCAACGTCCTGACTTTC. Its protein is CASSPGGGVGSGANVLTF. Full variable domain (missing parts from reference TRBV18 and TRBJ2-6): NAGVMQNPRHLVRRRGQEARLRCSPMKGHSHVYWYRQLPEEGLKFMVYLQKENIIDESGMPKERFSAEFPKEGPSILRIQQVVRGDSAAYFCASSPGGGVGSGANVLTFGAGSRLTVL.

The chain joins TRBV11-2 to TRBJ2-1; D perhaps matches TRBD1 (6 bases). The germline V gene has CDR1 SGHAT and CDR2 FQNNGV. The CDR3 runs 15 residues. The ends were cut back, 0 bases at V and 8 bases at J, with 14 bases in the middle. The CDR3 loop is CASSLEWPYRDEQFF. The DNA of the CDR3 is TGTGCCAGCAGCTTAGAATGGCCCTACAGGGATGAGCAGTTCTTC. Complete variable domain (other parts from reference TRBV11-2 and TRBJ2-1): EAGVAQSPRYKIIEKRQSVAFWCNPISGHATLYWYQQILGQGPKLLIQFQNNGVVDDSQLPKDRFSAERLKGVDSTLKIQPAKLEDSAVYLCASSLEWPYRDEQFFGPGTRLTVL.

This rearrangement joins TRBV29-1 to TRBJ2-2; 11 bases match TRBD2. The J segment lost 4 bases and the V segment lost 7 bases, leaving 8 bases of the junction unmatched. The CDR3 has 15 amino acids. Germline CDR1 is SQVTM and CDR2 is ANQGSEA. In nucleotides, the CDR3 is TGCAGCGCCTCGACTAGCGGGAAAGGCACCGGGGAGCTGTTTTTT. Translating it yields CSASTSGKGTGELFF.